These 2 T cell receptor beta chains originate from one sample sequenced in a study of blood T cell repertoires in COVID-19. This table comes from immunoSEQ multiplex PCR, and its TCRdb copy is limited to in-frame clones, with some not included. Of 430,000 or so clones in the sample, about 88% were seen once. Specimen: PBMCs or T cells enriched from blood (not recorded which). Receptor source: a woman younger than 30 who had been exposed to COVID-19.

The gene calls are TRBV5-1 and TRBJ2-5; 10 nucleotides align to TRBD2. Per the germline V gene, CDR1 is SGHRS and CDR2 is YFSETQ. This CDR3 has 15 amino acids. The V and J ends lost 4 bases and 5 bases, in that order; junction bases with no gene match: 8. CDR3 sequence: CASSSTSGIRETQYF. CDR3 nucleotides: TGCGCCAGCAGCAGTACTAGCGGGATCCGGGAGACCCAGTACTTC.

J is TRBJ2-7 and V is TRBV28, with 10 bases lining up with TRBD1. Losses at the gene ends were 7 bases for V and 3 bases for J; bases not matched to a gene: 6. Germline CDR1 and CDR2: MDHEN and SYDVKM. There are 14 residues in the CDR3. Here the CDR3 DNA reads TGTGCCAGCAAAACGACAGGGGGCATCTACGAGCAGTACTTC. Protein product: CASKTTGGIYEQYF. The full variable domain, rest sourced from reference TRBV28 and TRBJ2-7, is DVKVTQSSRYLVKRTGEKVFLECVQDMDHENMFWYRQDPGLGLRLIYFSYDVKMKEKGDIPEGYSVSREKKERFSLILESASTNQTSMYLCASKTTGGIYEQYFGPGTRLTVT.